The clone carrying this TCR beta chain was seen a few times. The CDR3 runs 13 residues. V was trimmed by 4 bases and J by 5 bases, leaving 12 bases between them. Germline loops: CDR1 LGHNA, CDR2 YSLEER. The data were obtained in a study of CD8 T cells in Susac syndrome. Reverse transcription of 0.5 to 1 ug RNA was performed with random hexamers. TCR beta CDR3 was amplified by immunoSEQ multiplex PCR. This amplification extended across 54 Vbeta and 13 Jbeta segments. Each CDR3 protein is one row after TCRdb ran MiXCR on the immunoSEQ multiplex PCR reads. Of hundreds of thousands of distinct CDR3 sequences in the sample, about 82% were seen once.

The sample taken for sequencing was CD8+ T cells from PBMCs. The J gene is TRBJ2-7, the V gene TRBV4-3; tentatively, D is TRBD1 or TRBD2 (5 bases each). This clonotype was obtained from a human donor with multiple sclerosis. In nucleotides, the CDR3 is TGCGCCAGCAGCCCGAATGGGGGAGACGAGCAGTACTTC. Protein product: CASSPNGGDEQYF.